These 32 T cell receptor beta chains came from one sample sequenced in a study of control samples from healthy donors and cancer patients (TCRdb year 2020). Libraries were built with the immunoSEQ multiplex PCR assay. The table comes from immuneACCESS by way of TCRdb, which keeps in-frame sequences with V and J called. Part of the clones is missing from these tables; in studies checked, under half for an unresolved V gene and the rest for unknown reasons. The sample includes 40,000 to 65,000 clones, with approximately 86% observed a single time. The ten largest account for 11% to 15% of the sample. Specimen: PBMCs. Source of these receptors: a man in his 60s with head and neck cancer.

This sequence joins TRBV11-1 and TRBJ2-5, with D perhaps TRBD2 (5 bases). With 6 bases removed from V and 5 bases from J, the gap between germline ends came to 19 bases. The CDR3 sequence is 15 residues long. The germline gives CDR1 SGHAT, CDR2 FQDESV (reference sequence). The CDR3 spells CASSRRESPGETQYF. The CDR3 nucleotides read TGTGCCAGCAGTCGAAGGGAGTCCCCGGGGGAGACCCAGTACTTC.

The chain combines TRBV9 with TRBJ2-7, with D possibly matching TRBD1 (6 bases). The CDR3 has 14 residues. V shed 3 bases and J shed 5 bases, with 15 bases lying between them. CDR1 is SGDLS and CDR2 is YYNGEE in the germline V gene. For the CDR3, the DNA is TGTGCCAGCAGCGCCTCAGGGGTAATGCACGAGCAGTACTTC. This gives the protein CASSASGVMHEQYF.

In its sample, this clone was seen a few times. The J gene is TRBJ2-2, the V gene TRBV14; the D gene is possibly TRBD1 (6 bases). Germline loops: CDR1 SGHDN, CDR2 FVKESK. This CDR3 contains 16 residues. V was shortened by 4 bases and J by 4 bases, with 16 bases between the two germline ends. For the CDR3, the DNA is TGTGCCAGCAGCCCAATGGCACAGGGTTTCACCGGGGAGCTGTTTTTT. The encoded protein is CASSPMAQGFTGELFF.

This chain links TRBV19 with TRBJ1-1, with 8 bases lining up with TRBD1. This CDR3 comprises 14 residues. Germline V CDR1 and CDR2: LNHDA, SQIVND (reference sequence). V lost 5 bases to trimming and J lost 5 bases; unmatched junction nucleotides: 7. The CDR3 loop reads CASSQSGGWTEAFF. As DNA, the CDR3 is TGTGCCAGTAGTCAATCAGGGGGCTGGACTGAAGCTTTCTTT. The whole variable domain, filled in from reference TRBV19 and TRBJ1-1, reads DGGITQSPKYLFRKEGQNVTLSCEQNLNHDAMYWYRQDPGQGLRLIYYSQIVNDFQKGDIAEGYSVSREKKESFPLTVTSAQKNPTAFYLCASSQSGGWTEAFFGQGTRLTVV.

V is TRBV27 and J is TRBJ2-1; D remains ambiguous. Trimming stripped 5 bases from V and 7 bases from J, with 21 bases between. The V gene's germline CDR1 is MNHEY and CDR2 SMNVEV (reference sequence). The CDR3 loop spans 16 amino acids. The CDR3 DNA sequence: TGTGCCAGCAGTCTTGTGGGTTCTAGGGTCCGGAATGAGCAGTTCTTC. Protein sequence: CASSLVGSRVRNEQFF.

As for this clone: This same CDR3 is encoded by further DNA sequences in the sample. The rearrangement links TRBV19 to TRBJ1-5, with D tentatively TRBD1 (6 bases). This CDR3 region has 13 residues. Germline CDR1 reads LNHDA; CDR2 reads SQIVND (reference sequence). V shed 3 bases and J shed 4 bases, with 7 bases lying between them. The CDR3 is CASSMRGNQPQHF. The DNA for the CDR3 is TGTGCCAGTAGTATGAGGGGGAATCAGCCCCAGCATTTT.

Only a few counts were recorded for this clone. This rearrangement joins TRBV29-1 to TRBJ1-1, with a weak D call TRBD1 (6 bases). V was clipped by 7 bases and J by 7 bases, with 16 bases between them. Germline values: CDR1 SQVTM, CDR2 ANQGSEA. The CDR3 length is 12 residues. CDR3 amino acids: CSARLGGIEAFF. As DNA, the CDR3 is TGCAGCGCCCGGTTAGGGGGGATTGAAGCTTTCTTT.

The chain recombines TRBV7-2 with TRBJ2-1, with 11 nucleotides matching TRBD2. In germline, CDR1 is SGHTA, CDR2 FQGNSA. The CDR3 is 15 residues long. V was pared by 8 bases and J by 5 bases, with 8 bases of the junction left unmatched. The CDR3, as DNA: TGTGCCAGCCCCCAACTAGCGGGAGCCCACAATGAGCAGTTCTTC. It codes for CASPQLAGAHNEQFF.

The chain links TRBV28 to TRBJ2-7; TRBD2 matches at 10 bases. The trim removed 4 bases at V and 0 bases at J, leaving 3 bases unmatched. CDR3 length: 15 amino acids. CDR1 MDHEN and CDR2 SYDVKM come from the germline V gene. The CDR3: CASSSLAGVSYEQYF. CDR3 in DNA: TGTGCCAGCAGTTCGCTAGCGGGGGTCTCCTACGAGCAGTACTTC.

This clone was counted a few times. The V call is TRBV28, the J call TRBJ1-2; D is unresolved. V was pared by 3 bases and J by 4 bases, with 12 bases between. CDR3 length equals 14 residues. Germline assignment: CDR1 MDHEN and CDR2 SYDVKM. CDR3 coding DNA: TGTGCCAGCAGTTTGGAACACTTAGGCTATGGCTACACCTTC. This sequence encodes CASSLEHLGYGYTF.

This chain connects TRBV6-5 to TRBJ1-6, with D possibly matching TRBD1 (5 bases). V was shortened by 5 bases and J by 8 bases, with 13 bases between the two germline ends. This CDR3 spans 14 amino acids. Germline CDR1 is MNHEY and CDR2 is SVGAGI. The DNA for the CDR3 is TGTGCCAGCAGTAGAGCGGGGGGGTATTCACCCCTCCACTTT. Translating it yields CASSRAGGYSPLHF.

This sequence joins TRBV23-1 and TRBJ1-6, with D possibly matching TRBD1 (5 bases). TRBV23-1 is placed among ORFs of uncertain function. This CDR3 has 15 residues. V was shortened by 3 bases and J by 5 bases, with 11 bases between the two germline ends. CDR3 nucleotide sequence: TGCGCCAGCAGTCACCGGACACAGAATAATTCACCCCTCCACTTT. It yields the protein CASSHRTQNNSPLHF.

CDR3 DNA sequence: TGTGCCTGGACCAGACTAGCGGGAGGGCCAACAGATACGCAGTATTTT. This gives the protein CAWTRLAGGPTDTQYF. V usage is TRBV30 and J usage is TRBJ2-3; 14 bases match TRBD2. The CDR3 sequence is 16 residues long. V was clipped by 4 bases and J by 3 bases; unmatched bases: 6. Germline assignment: CDR1 GTSNPN and CDR2 SVGIG (reference sequence).

The J gene is TRBJ2-7, the V gene TRBV6-5; TRBD1 matches 11 bases. The J segment lost 5 bases and the V segment lost 2 bases, leaving 2 bases of the junction unmatched. The V gene's germline CDR1 is MNHEY and CDR2 SVGAGI. This CDR3 is 14 amino acids long. CDR3 DNA: TGTGCCAGCAGTTACGGGACAGGGGGAGACGAGCAGTACTTC. The encoded protein is CASSYGTGGDEQYF.

The chain carries TRBV28 and TRBJ1-4; D is undetermined. The CDR3 totals 11 residues. V was cut by 2 bases and J by 8 bases, with 3 bases left in between. Germline V CDR1 and CDR2: MDHEN, SYDVKM. The CDR3 here is CASSLNEKLFF. Here the CDR3 DNA reads TGTGCCAGCAGTTTAAACGAAAAACTGTTTTTT.

This chain connects TRBV6-5 to TRBJ2-5; a possible D gene is TRBD1 (5 bases). V was pared by 0 bases and J by 5 bases, with 10 bases between. Looked up from germline, CDR1 is MNHEY and CDR2 is SVGAGI. The CDR3 sequence is 14 residues long. The CDR3 DNA is TGTGCCAGCAGTTACTCGAGCAGGGCGGAGACCCAGTACTTC. Protein: CASSYSSRAETQYF.

The V call is TRBV7-9, the J call TRBJ2-7, with D tentatively TRBD1 (5 bases). The CDR3 is 13 amino acids. Germline CDR1 reads SEHNR; CDR2 reads FQNEAQ (reference sequence). V lost 6 bases and J 0 bases, leaving 9 bases between the germline ends. This chain's CDR3 is CASSHDSSYEQYF. CDR3 DNA: TGTGCCAGCAGTCATGACAGCTCCTACGAGCAGTACTTC.

CDR3 bases: TGTGCCAGCAGTTACCGGCAGTTCTACGAGCAGTACTTC. This translates into CASSYRQFYEQYF. The rearrangement links TRBV6-6 to TRBJ2-7; D ambiguous. The germline V and J ends were trimmed by 2 bases and 3 bases, with 8 bases remaining between them. This CDR3 comprises 13 residues. Germline CDR1 MNHNY, CDR2 SVGAGI (reference sequence).

CDR3 DNA: TGTGCCAGTAGTATGGTGGGGTCCTACGAGCAGTACTTC. It translates to CASSMVGSYEQYF. The chain uses TRBV19 and TRBJ2-7; no reliable D call. CDR1 LNHDA and CDR2 SQIVND come from the germline V gene (reference sequence). The CDR3 loop spans 13 amino acids. The germline V and J ends were trimmed by 3 bases and 1 base, with 7 bases remaining between them.

This chain connects TRBV13 to TRBJ2-1; D unclear. Germline V gene data show CDR1 as PRHDT and CDR2 as FYEKMQ (reference sequence). V was cut by 4 bases and J by 6 bases, with 13 bases left in between. CDR3 length: 14 amino acids. CDR3 protein: CASSSRPPGNEQFF. CDR3 DNA: TGTGCCAGCAGCTCACGACCCCCAGGCAATGAGCAGTTCTTC.

The rearrangement joins TRBV3-1 (or the pseudogene TRBV3-2) to TRBJ2-2, with no clear D. Germline V gives CDR1 LGHDT, CDR2 YNNKEL (reference sequence). This CDR3 has 14 amino acids. The V gene lost 2 bases and the J gene lost 0 bases, with 4 bases spanning the gap. The CDR3 reads CASSQPPNTGELFF. CDR3 in DNA: TGTGCCAGCAGCCAACCACCGAACACCGGGGAGCTGTTTTTT.

The rearrangement links TRBV5-6 to TRBJ2-2; 9 nucleotides match TRBD2. Germline values: CDR1 SGHDT, CDR2 YYEEEE. The CDR3 covers 18 residues. With 4 bases clipped from V and 6 bases from J, the junction kept 16 bases outside the gene matches. The CDR3 DNA reads TGTGCCAGCAGCGGCGGGAGGGGGATCCTTCTCTCTTCCGGGGAGCTGTTTTTT. This gives the protein CASSGGRGILLSSGELFF. The entire variable domain, with the rest obtained from reference TRBV5-6 and TRBJ2-2, is as follows: DAGVTQSPTHLIKTRGQQVTLRCSPKSGHDTVSWYQQALGQGPQFIFQYYEEEERQRGNFPDRFSGHQFPNYSSELNVNALLLGDSALYLCASSGGRGILLSSGELFFGEGSRLTVL.

The J gene is TRBJ1-3, the V gene TRBV9, with D possibly being TRBD1 (5 bases). Germline-derived CDR1 and CDR2 are SGDLS and YYNGEE. The CDR3 extends over 16 amino acids. V lost 2 bases and J lost 0, with 12 bases in between. CDR3 bases: TGTGCCAGCAGCGTTTCGGGGGTGAACTCTGGAAACACCATATATTTT. It translates to CASSVSGVNSGNTIYF. Looking up the rest from reference TRBV9 and TRBJ1-3 gives the full variable domain: DSGVTQTPKHLITATGQRVTLRCSPRSGDLSVYWYQQSLDQGLQFLIQYYNGEERAKGNILERFSAQQFPDLHSELNLSSLELGDSALYFCASSVSGVNSGNTIYFGEGSWLTVV.

This clone was seen a single time. This CDR3 fails to terminate in the conserved phenylalanine or tryptophan, so it likely reflects a read error. Because the CDR3's place on the DNA is in doubt, the DNA is left out and the CDR3 is given as listed by TCRdb. The V gene is TRBV15, the J gene TRBJ2-7; the listed D gene, TRBD1, was not tested against the DNA. Germline CDR1 reads LNHNV; CDR2 reads YYDKDF (reference sequence). The CDR3 contains 12 residues when both ends are counted. The CDR3 sequence: CATSRDHRGATL.

This rearrangement joins TRBV4-2 to TRBJ1-1, with D uncertain. V was trimmed by 3 bases and J by 8 bases, leaving 13 bases between them. The CDR3 has 13 amino acids. Germline assignment: CDR1 LGHNA and CDR2 YNFKEQ. The CDR3 reads CASSHFTSTEAFF. The CDR3 DNA is TGTGCCAGCAGCCATTTTACTTCGACGGAAGCTTTCTTT.

This rearrangement joins TRBV2 to TRBJ1-4; perhaps TRBD1 as D (5 bases). This CDR3 comprises 12 residues. The ends were cut back, 7 bases at V and 8 bases at J, with 11 bases in the middle. In germline, CDR1 is SNHLY, CDR2 FYNNEI. CDR3 loop: CASNGAGEKLFF. The CDR3 DNA reads as TGTGCCAGCAACGGGGCTGGGGAAAAACTGTTTTTT.

This clone was recorded only once. The J gene is TRBJ2-7, the V gene TRBV19; D gene unclear. V was clipped by 4 bases and J by 3 bases, with 13 bases between them. The length of the CDR3 is 14 residues. In germline, CDR1 is LNHDA, CDR2 SQIVND (reference sequence). This CDR3 reads CASSNPGSIYEQYF. The DNA of the CDR3 is TGTGCCAGTAGTAACCCCGGGTCGATCTACGAGCAGTACTTC. Based on the CDR3 plus reference TRBV19 and TRBJ2-7, the full variable domain is DGGITQSPKYLFRKEGQNVTLSCEQNLNHDAMYWYRQDPGQGLRLIYYSQIVNDFQKGDIAEGYSVSREKKESFPLTVTSAQKNPTAFYLCASSNPGSIYEQYFGPGTRLTVT.

V and J are TRBV30 and TRBJ2-3, with D tentatively TRBD1 or TRBD2 (6 bases each). This CDR3 is built from 14 residues. Trimming removed 5 bases from V and 0 bases from J, with 12 bases in between. In germline, CDR1 is GTSNPN, CDR2 SVGIG (reference sequence). The CDR3 sequence: CAWCHGGSTDTQYF. In nucleotides, the CDR3 is TGTGCCTGGTGCCACGGGGGCAGCACAGATACGCAGTATTTT.

V and J are TRBV27 and TRBJ2-6, with TRBD1 identical over 8 bases. Looked up from germline, CDR1 is MNHEY and CDR2 is SMNVEV (reference sequence). CDR3 length: 16 residues. J gave up 2 bases and V 5 bases, and 5 bases lay outside the gene matches. The CDR3 nucleotides are TGTGCCAGCAGTCCATGGACAGGGACTGGGGCCAACGTCCTGACTTTC. It translates to CASSPWTGTGANVLTF.

V gene TRBV15 combines with J gene TRBJ1-2; the D is unclear. V was shortened by 0 bases and J by 1 base, with 0 bases between the two germline ends. CDR3 length equals 12 residues. Germline CDR1 and CDR2: LNHNV and YYDKDF (reference sequence). CDR3 residues: CATSRDNYGYTF. In DNA, the CDR3 is TGTGCCACCAGCAGAGATAACTATGGCTACACCTTC.

The genes are TRBV2 and TRBJ2-7; D is perhaps TRBD1 (5 bases). Germline V gene sequence: CDR1 SNHLY, CDR2 FYNNEI. CDR3 length equals 15 residues. V was clipped by 7 bases and J by 0 bases, with 16 bases between them. The CDR3 loop is CASKTAGNPSYEQYF. CDR3 coding DNA: TGTGCCAGCAAGACGGCAGGGAACCCCTCCTACGAGCAGTACTTC. The whole variable domain, remainder taken from reference TRBV2 and TRBJ2-7, is EPEVTQTPSHQVTQMGQEVILRCVPISNHLYFYWYRQILGQKVEFLVSFYNNEISEKSEIFDDQFSVERPDGSNFTLKIRSTKLEDSAMYFCASKTAGNPSYEQYFGPGTRLTVT.

This chain uses TRBV7-2 with TRBJ1-2; D gene ambiguous. The CDR3 runs to 14 residues. Germline V gives CDR1 SGHTA, CDR2 FQGNSA. Trimming pared 0 bases from V and 2 bases from J, leaving 7 bases between. The CDR3 DNA reads TGTGCCAGCAGCTTAGCTTCCGGGAACTATGGCTACACCTTC. It is translated as CASSLASGNYGYTF. The full variable domain, with the rest looked up from reference TRBV7-2 and TRBJ1-2, is GAGVSQSPSNKVTEKGKDVELRCDPISGHTALYWYRQSLGQGLEFLIYFQGNSAPDKSGLPSDRFSAERTGGSVSTLTIQRTQQEDSAVYLCASSLASGNYGYTFGSGTRLTVV.